One and the same sample provided the 17 T cell receptor beta chains below, sequenced in a study of CD8+ T cells in alopecia areata. The treatment here: oral pan-JAK inhibitor, 5-10 mg twice daily. cDNA reverse transcribed from extracted RNA served as the sequencing template. Sequencing was performed with immunoSEQ multiplex PCR; in TCRdb, only in-frame clones are kept and a portion is missing. The repertoire holds about 130,000 clones, with around half as singletons. Here the sequenced sample was CD8+ T cells sorted from blood, taken at week 4, from a patient treated with tofacitinib. These receptors all come from a human donor with alopecia areata.

This chain joins TRBV23-1 and TRBJ1-1; D not resolved. TRBV23-1 is flagged as an ORF with uncertain function. The ends were cut back, 0 bases at V and 2 bases at J, with 10 bases in the middle. The CDR3 covers 15 residues. As DNA, the CDR3 is TGCGCCAGCAGTCAATCCTCGAAAGTTAACACTGAAGCTTTCTTT. Residues: CASSQSSKVNTEAFF.

The V call is TRBV10-3, the J call TRBJ2-4, with D uncertain. The CDR3 runs to 13 residues. Looked up from germline, CDR1 is ENHRY and CDR2 is SYGVKD. V was cut by 3 bases and J by 0 bases, with 3 bases left in between. The CDR3: CAISEGAKNIQYF. The CDR3, as DNA: TGTGCCATCAGTGAAGGAGCCAAAAACATTCAGTACTTC.

The DNA for the CDR3 is TGCAGCGCCTGGACAGGGGACGAAAATTCACCCCTCCACTTT. This encodes CSAWTGDENSPLHF. The rearrangement links TRBV29-1 to TRBJ1-6; 9 bases align to TRBD1. The V and J ends lost 7 bases and 7 bases, in that order; junction bases with no gene match: 8. The CDR3 has 14 residues. The germline V gene encodes CDR1 SQVTM and CDR2 ANQGSEA.

As regards this clone: Other DNA sequences from this sample encode an identical CDR3 as well. The V call is TRBV27, the J call TRBJ2-7; TRBD1 agrees at 8 bases. CDR1 is MNHEY, CDR2 SMNVEV, per germline (reference sequence). The CDR3 is 16 residues long. V was clipped by 0 bases and J by 2 bases; unmatched bases: 6. The CDR3 DNA reads as TGTGCCAGCAGTTTATCGCCTGGGACAGGAGCCTACGAGCAGTACTTC. Protein: CASSLSPGTGAYEQYF.

As concerns this clone: At one end, the junction sequence differs from germline, possibly due to a read error. The chain combines TRBV30 with TRBJ2-1, with D possibly called TRBD1 or TRBD2 (6 bases each). The CDR3 is made up of 11 amino acids. The V gene's germline CDR1 is GTSNPN and CDR2 SVGIG (reference sequence). The CDR3 DNA sequence: TGTGCCTGGGGGGGCGGCGGGGAAGAACTCTTC. Translated, it gives CAWGGGGEELF.

V gene TRBV30 combines with J gene TRBJ1-2; possibly TRBD1 for D (5 bases). The germline gives CDR1 GTSNPN, CDR2 SVGIG (reference sequence). V shed 0 bases and J shed 6 bases, with 14 bases lying between them. The CDR3 loop spans 14 amino acids. CDR3 protein: CAWSVLQGVDGYTF. For the CDR3, the DNA is TGTGCCTGGAGTGTACTACAAGGGGTGGATGGCTACACCTTC.

In nucleotides, the CDR3 is TGTGCCAGCACCAATCCTGGGGGGAACACTGAAGCTTTCTTT. It yields the protein CASTNPGGNTEAFF. This chain links TRBV7-9 with TRBJ1-1, with D possibly TRBD1 on 5 matching bases. Germline assignment: CDR1 SEHNR and CDR2 FQNEAQ (reference sequence). The V and J ends lost 7 bases and 1 base respectively, with 13 bases between them. This CDR3 comprises 14 residues.

In nucleotides, the CDR3 is TGTGCCAGCAGCCCAAGACCGGGACAGGGGGTGGAAGATACGCAGTATTTT. It encodes CASSPRPGQGVEDTQYF. The gene calls are TRBV9 and TRBJ2-3, with TRBD1 identical over 11 bases. Germline CDR1 reads SGDLS; CDR2 reads YYNGEE. The CDR3 contains 17 residues. V trimming: 4 bases; J trimming: 5 bases; junction bases outside the gene matches: 12. Supplemented by reference TRBV9 and TRBJ2-3, the full variable domain reads DSGVTQTPKHLITATGQRVTLRCSPRSGDLSVYWYQQSLDQGLQFLIQYYNGEERAKGNILERFSAQQFPDLHSELNLSSLELGDSALYFCASSPRPGQGVEDTQYFGPGTRLTVL.

V gene TRBV4-1 combines with J gene TRBJ2-7; TRBD2 might be the D (6 bases). The CDR3 covers 12 residues. CDR1 is MGHRA and CDR2 is YSYEKL in the germline V gene. V lost 4 bases and J lost 6, with 10 bases in between. The DNA for the CDR3 is TGCGCCAGCAGCCTATTGGGGGGCGAGCAGTACTTC. Its protein product is CASSLLGGEQYF.

This clone was seen only a few times. Mismatch with germline at one junction end may stem from a read error. V is TRBV5-5 and J is TRBJ2-5; D may be TRBD2 (6 bases). CDR1 SGHKS and CDR2 YYEKEE come from the germline V gene (reference sequence). This CDR3 is built from 15 residues. CDR3 in amino acids: CASSQTWRGEETQYF. As DNA, the CDR3 is TGCGCCAGCAGCCAGACTTGGAGGGGCGAGGAGACCCAGTACTTC.

The J gene is TRBJ2-1, the V gene TRBV29-1; TRBD1 aligns across 8 bases. J gave up 6 bases and V 4 bases, and 8 bases lay outside the gene matches. This CDR3 has 14 amino acids. The germline V gene has CDR1 SQVTM and CDR2 ANQGSEA. CDR3 loop: CSVVGQGRGNEQFF. The DNA of the CDR3 is TGCAGCGTTGTCGGACAGGGAAGGGGCAATGAGCAGTTCTTC.

This clone has only a few counts. This chain uses TRBV7-9 with TRBJ2-2; no reliable D call. The germline CDR1 and CDR2 sequences are SEHNR and FQNEAQ (reference sequence). Trimming cost V 5 bases and J 3 bases, with 10 bases left between them. The CDR3 has 14 amino acids. CDR3 bases: TGTGCCAGCAGCCAAGAAATGGACACCGGGGAGCTGTTTTTT. Translated: CASSQEMDTGELFF.

This chain uses TRBV20-1 with TRBJ1-2; no clear D. The germline CDR1 and CDR2 sequences are DFQATT and SNEGSKA (reference sequence). The V end lost 3 bases, the J end lost 3 bases, and 5 bases lay between the germline ends. The CDR3 has 11 amino acids. DNA of the CDR3: TGCAGTGCTAGTTCGGACTATGGCTACACCTTC. Translated, it gives CSASSDYGYTF.

This chain connects TRBV6-5 to TRBJ1-6; possibly TRBD1 for D (6 bases). Trimming removed 2 bases from V and 9 bases from J, with 8 bases in between. Germline lookup yields CDR1 MNHEY and CDR2 SVGAGI. The CDR3 is 13 amino acids. The CDR3 loop is CASSYGGFSPLHF. CDR3 DNA: TGTGCCAGCAGTTACGGGGGCTTTTCACCCCTCCACTTT.

With respect to this clone: Other nucleotide sequences from this sample produce the same CDR3. The chain carries TRBV27 and TRBJ1-3; a weak D match, TRBD1 (5 bases). CDR1 MNHEY and CDR2 SMNVEV come from the germline V gene (reference sequence). The CDR3 runs to 14 residues. V dropped 5 bases and J dropped 3 bases, with 11 bases sitting between them. CDR3 sequence: CASSPLGGGNTIYF. CDR3 DNA sequence: TGTGCCAGCAGTCCCCTCGGGGGTGGAAACACCATATATTTT.

This clone showed up just a few times. V and J are TRBV29-1 and TRBJ2-2; D might be TRBD2 (5 bases). This CDR3 region has 12 residues. Germline CDR1 SQVTM, CDR2 ANQGSEA. V was pared by 5 bases and J by 6 bases, with 10 bases between. CDR3 in DNA: TGCAGCGTTAATGGGGAGTCCGGGGAGCTGTTTTTT. It codes for CSVNGESGELFF.

This clone has more than one count but fewer than ten. The V and J genes are TRBV13 and TRBJ2-7, with TRBD1 matching over 9 bases. The length of the CDR3 is 15 residues. CDR1 PRHDT and CDR2 FYEKMQ come from the germline V gene (reference sequence). J lost 4 bases, V lost 5 bases, and 9 bases had no gene match. CDR3 amino acids: CASSPEGDREYEQYF. CDR3 in DNA: TGTGCCAGCAGCCCAGAGGGGGACAGGGAGTACGAGCAGTACTTC.